This T cell receptor beta chain is drawn from a study of breast tumors, draining lymph nodes, adjacent tissues. This clonotype was found many times. Its antigen remains unknown. General study findings and limits: That most tumor T cells come from lymph nodes remained unproven. The data were judged consistent with most tumor T cells coming from lymph node and expanding in tumor. Luminal-like breast cancer showed significantly greater tumor-nontumor repertoire similarity than basal-like breast cancer did. Compared with lymph nodes, tumors were less diverse; compared with nontumor tissue, more.

Samples came from axillary lymph nodes draining the breast cancer. TCRdb recomputed calls from the multiplex PCR reads with MiXCR, one row per CDR3 protein. Altogether nearly 200,000 distinct CDR3 sequences are present, roughly 29% being singletons, with the ten largest covering about 4.5%. The CDR3 loop spans 13 amino acids. From germline, CDR1 is SGHDN and CDR2 FVKESK. V was trimmed by 0 bases and J by 7 bases, leaving 7 bases between them. V and J are TRBV14 and TRBJ1-5; D not certain. Sequencing used axillary lymph node tissue. This TCR derives from a female donor with breast cancer. Some clones in this sample may be carry-over from other donors' samples. CDR3 loop: CASSQEAGQPQHF. The CDR3 DNA sequence: TGTGCCAGCAGCCAAGAGGCGGGCCAGCCCCAGCATTTT.